One sample yielded the 12 T cell receptor beta chains listed below, sequenced in a study of blood T cell repertoires in COVID-19. The assay was immunoSEQ multiplex PCR, and TCRdb's table has in-frame clones only and misses some. Altogether approximately 450,000 clones are present, about 89% being singletons, with the ten largest covering roughly 4%. Sequencing was done on a sample of peripheral blood. Receptors were obtained from a woman aged 25-40 years with acute or convalescent COVID-19.

The CDR3 loop reads CATDPDRNSPLHF. Here the CDR3 DNA reads TGTGCCACCGACCCGGACAGAAATTCACCCCTCCACTTT. The gene calls are TRBV6-5 and TRBJ1-6, with D maybe TRBD1 (6 bases). Germline loops: CDR1 MNHEY, CDR2 SVGAGI. The CDR3 contains 13 residues. The V end lost 10 bases, the J end lost 7 bases, and 14 bases lay between the germline ends.

A single count supports this clone. The chain recombines TRBV6-5 with TRBJ2-3, with D possibly being TRBD1 (5 bases). Germline V CDR1 and CDR2: MNHEY, SVGAGI. This CDR3 is built from 16 residues. With 0 bases removed from V and 3 bases from J, the gap between germline ends came to 13 bases. In nucleotides, the CDR3 is TGTGCCAGCAGTTACTCGAAGACAGTAACGACAGATACGCAGTATTTT. Protein: CASSYSKTVTTDTQYF.

The chain is built from TRBV2 and TRBJ1-2, with D maybe TRBD1 (5 bases). This CDR3 is built from 13 residues. CDR1 SNHLY and CDR2 FYNNEI come from the germline V gene. Trimming took 7 bases from V and 13 from J, leaving 22 bases between them. The CDR3 reads CASTSGGTGFSTF. For the CDR3, the DNA is TGTGCCAGCACCTCCGGGGGGACCGGCTTTTCCACCTTC.

The chain carries TRBV5-4 and TRBJ1-4, with TRBD1 identical over 10 bases. This CDR3 is built from 15 residues. Germline CDR1 is SGHNT and CDR2 is YYREEE (reference sequence). V shed 3 bases, J shed 5 bases, and the junction held 4 bases outside the gene matches. CDR3 sequence: CASSSPGQGNEKLFF. CDR3 bases: TGTGCCAGCAGCTCCCCGGGACAGGGGAATGAAAAACTGTTTTTT. The full variable domain, rest sourced from reference TRBV5-4 and TRBJ1-4, is ETGVTQSPTHLIKTRGQQVTLRCSSQSGHNTVSWYQQALGQGPQFIFQYYREEENGRGNFPPRFSGLQFPNYSSELNVNALELDDSALYLCASSSPGQGNEKLFFGSGTQLSVL.

V is TRBV11-2 and J is TRBJ2-3, with unresolved D. V was shortened by 0 bases and J by 5 bases, with 12 bases between the two germline ends. CDR1 SGHAT and CDR2 FQNNGV come from the germline V gene. The CDR3 is 15 amino acids. The CDR3 region has the DNA TGTGCCAGCAGCTTAGATCTCAGGTATGGAGATACGCAGTATTTT. Translated, it gives CASSLDLRYGDTQYF.

The CDR3 DNA sequence: TGTGCCTGGGGACAGGGGGTAAATTCACCCCTCCACTTT. Amino acid sequence: CAWGQGVNSPLHF. V gene TRBV30 combines with J gene TRBJ1-6, with 10 bases lining up with TRBD1. The CDR3 contains 13 residues. Per the germline V gene, CDR1 is GTSNPN and CDR2 is SVGIG (reference sequence). With V trimmed by 5 bases and J by 7 bases, 2 bases remained unmatched.

The chain joins TRBV5-1 to TRBJ2-1; 7 bases are shared with TRBD1. This CDR3 contains 16 residues. V gave up 1 base and J gave up 5 bases; unmatched junction bases: 9. Germline assignment: CDR1 SGHRS and CDR2 YFSETQ. The DNA of the CDR3 is TGCGCCAGCAGCTTGTGGCCGGGACAGATAAACAATGAGCAGTTCTTC. This sequence encodes CASSLWPGQINNEQFF.

The CDR3 nucleotides read TGTGCCAGCAGGGAGAGCTCCTACAATGAGCAGTTCTTC. This translates into CASRESSYNEQFF. The gene calls are TRBV12-3 or TRBV12-4 and TRBJ2-1; no firm D call. With 6 bases removed from V and 0 bases from J, the gap between germline ends came to 6 bases. The CDR3 totals 13 residues.

The V and J genes are TRBV24-1 and TRBJ2-6, with 12 bases that match TRBD1. Germline V gene data show CDR1 as KGHDR and CDR2 as SFDVKD. The V segment lost 9 bases and the J segment 1 base; nucleotides outside the gene matches: 6. This CDR3 contains 17 residues. CDR3 nucleotide sequence: TGTGCCACCTCCCCGGGACAGGGGGCTTCTGGGGCCAACGTCCTGACTTTC. Amino acid sequence: CATSPGQGASGANVLTF.

The CDR3 is CASSVEPSGTEAFF. CDR3 DNA sequence: TGTGCCAGCAGTGTAGAACCCAGCGGCACTGAAGCTTTCTTT. V usage is TRBV2 and J usage is TRBJ1-1; D uncertain. V was cut by 4 bases and J by 4 bases, with 13 bases left in between. The CDR3 length is 14 residues. Germline lookup yields CDR1 SNHLY and CDR2 FYNNEI.

V is TRBV6-1 and J is TRBJ1-6; D is ambiguous. V lost 2 bases and J lost 4, with 12 bases in between. The CDR3 runs to 16 residues. The V gene's germline CDR1 is MNHNS and CDR2 SASEGT. The CDR3 DNA reads as TGTGCCAGCAGTGAACAAAGAGTCTCGTATAATTCACCCCTCCACTTT. Translated, it gives CASSEQRVSYNSPLHF.

This chain joins TRBV12-3 or TRBV12-4 and TRBJ2-4; D is perhaps TRBD2 (6 bases). The V end was cut by 7 bases, the J end by 9 bases, with 13 bases between. This CDR3 region has 12 residues. The CDR3 region has the DNA TGTGCCAGCACCCAAGGAGGGTCCATTCAGTACTTC. Amino acid sequence: CASTQGGSIQYF.